There are many counts of the clone carrying this T cell receptor beta chain. Its antigen remains unidentified. Each patient was aged 18 to 65 and had newly diagnosed hyperthyroidism of under 2 months' duration. Exclusion followed for patients with uncontrolled infection, other autoimmune disease, pregnancy or lactation. RNA transcripts yielded amplified TCR beta CDR3 regions. The HTBI primer set drove a first-round RT-PCR of the TCR CDR3. Via MiXCR, TCRdb re-called the multiplex PCR reads, giving one row per CDR3 protein. The top ten clones hold about 9.1% of a sample with about 360,000 distinct CDR3 sequences, roughly an eighth of them seen once. The data belong to a study of T cells in Graves' hyperthyroidism and ophthalmopathy. Notes on the study in general: From stable hyperthyroidism, ophthalmopathy was separated by a 13 V-J model.

The sequence derives from a woman aged 18-29 years with Graves' hyperthyroidism. Sequenced material: blood.

CDR3 DNA: TGTGCCAGCAGTTTTCGACTAGCGGATACTGAGCAGTACTTC. Translated, it gives CASSFRLADTEQYF. The rearrangement joins TRBV28 to TRBJ2-7; 9 positions agree with TRBD2. V shed 3 bases and J 7 bases; nucleotides not matched to a gene: 7. Per germline, CDR1 MDHEN and CDR2 SYDVKM. The CDR3 extends over 14 amino acids.